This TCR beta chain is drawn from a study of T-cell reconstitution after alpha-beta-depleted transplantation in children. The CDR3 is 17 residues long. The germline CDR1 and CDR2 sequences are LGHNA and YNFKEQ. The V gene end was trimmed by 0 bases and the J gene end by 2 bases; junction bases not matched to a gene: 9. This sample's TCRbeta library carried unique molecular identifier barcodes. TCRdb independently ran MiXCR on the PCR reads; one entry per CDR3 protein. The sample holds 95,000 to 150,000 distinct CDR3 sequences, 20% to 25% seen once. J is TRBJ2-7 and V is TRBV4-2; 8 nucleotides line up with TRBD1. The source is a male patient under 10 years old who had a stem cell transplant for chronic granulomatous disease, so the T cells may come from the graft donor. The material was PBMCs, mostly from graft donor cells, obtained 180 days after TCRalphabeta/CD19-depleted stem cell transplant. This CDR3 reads CASSQELWGQDTYEQYF. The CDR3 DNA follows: TGTGCCAGCAGCCAAGAACTTTGGGGACAGGATACCTACGAGCAGTACTTC.